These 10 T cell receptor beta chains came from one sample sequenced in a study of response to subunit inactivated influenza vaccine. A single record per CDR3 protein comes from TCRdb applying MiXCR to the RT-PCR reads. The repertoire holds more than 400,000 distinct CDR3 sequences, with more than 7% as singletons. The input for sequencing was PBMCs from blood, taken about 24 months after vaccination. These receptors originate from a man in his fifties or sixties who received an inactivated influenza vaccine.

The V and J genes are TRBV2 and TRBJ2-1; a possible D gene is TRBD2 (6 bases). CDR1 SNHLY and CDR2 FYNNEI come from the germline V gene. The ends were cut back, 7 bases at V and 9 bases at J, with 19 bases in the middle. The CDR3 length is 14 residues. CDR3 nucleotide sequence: TGTGCCAGCACCCTAATGGGACTGGGGGGTGAGCAGTTCTTC. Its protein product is CASTLMGLGGEQFF.

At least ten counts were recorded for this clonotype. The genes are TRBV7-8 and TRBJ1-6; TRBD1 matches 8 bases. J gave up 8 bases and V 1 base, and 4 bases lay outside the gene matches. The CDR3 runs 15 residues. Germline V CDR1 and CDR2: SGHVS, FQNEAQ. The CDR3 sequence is CASSLEGTGYSPLHF. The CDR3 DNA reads TGTGCCAGCAGCTTAGAAGGGACAGGTTATTCACCCCTCCACTTT.

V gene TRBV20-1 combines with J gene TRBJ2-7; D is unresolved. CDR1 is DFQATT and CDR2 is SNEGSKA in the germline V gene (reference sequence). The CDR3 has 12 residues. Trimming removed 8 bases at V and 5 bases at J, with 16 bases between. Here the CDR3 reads CSPSKGSHEQYF. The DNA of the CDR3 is TGCAGTCCGTCGAAAGGTAGCCACGAGCAGTACTTC.

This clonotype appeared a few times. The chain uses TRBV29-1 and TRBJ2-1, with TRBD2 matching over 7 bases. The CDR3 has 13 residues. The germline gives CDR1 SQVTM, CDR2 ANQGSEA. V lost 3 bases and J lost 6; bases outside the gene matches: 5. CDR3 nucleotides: TGCAGCGTTGACAGCGGGACCTCCAATGAGCAGTTCTTC. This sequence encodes CSVDSGTSNEQFF.

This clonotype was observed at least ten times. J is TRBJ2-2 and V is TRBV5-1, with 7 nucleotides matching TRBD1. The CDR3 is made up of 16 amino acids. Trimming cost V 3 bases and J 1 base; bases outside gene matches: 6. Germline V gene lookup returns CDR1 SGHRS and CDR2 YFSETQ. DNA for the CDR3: TGCGCCAGCAGCTATTACAGGGGCCTGAACACCGGGGAGCTGTTTTTT. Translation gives CASSYYRGLNTGELFF. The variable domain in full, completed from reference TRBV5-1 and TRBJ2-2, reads KAGVTQTPRYLIKTRGQQVTLSCSPISGHRSVSWYQQTPGQGLQFLFEYFSETQRNKGNFPGRFSGRQFSNSRSEMNVSTLELGDSALYLCASSYYRGLNTGELFFGEGSRLTVL.

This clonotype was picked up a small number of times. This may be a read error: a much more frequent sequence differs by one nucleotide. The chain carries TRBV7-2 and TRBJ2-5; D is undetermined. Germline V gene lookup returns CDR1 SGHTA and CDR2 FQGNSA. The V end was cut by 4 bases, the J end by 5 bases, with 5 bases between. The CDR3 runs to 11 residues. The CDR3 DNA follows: TGTGCCAGCAGCTGGGCGGAGACCCAGTACTTC. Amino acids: CASSWAETQYF.

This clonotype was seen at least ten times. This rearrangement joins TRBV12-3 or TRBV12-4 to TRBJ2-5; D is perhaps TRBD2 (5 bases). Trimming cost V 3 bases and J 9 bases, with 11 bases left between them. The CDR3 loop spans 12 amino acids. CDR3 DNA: TGTGCCAGCAGTTTTGTGGGAGTGGCCCAGTACTTC. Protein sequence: CASSFVGVAQYF.

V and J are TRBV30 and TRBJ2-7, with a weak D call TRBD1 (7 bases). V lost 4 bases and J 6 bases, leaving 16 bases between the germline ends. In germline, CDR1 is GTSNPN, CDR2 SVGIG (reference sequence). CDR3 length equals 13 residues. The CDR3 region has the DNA TGTGCCTGGATTAGGACAGGAGGGCTCGAGCAGTACTTC. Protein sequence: CAWIRTGGLEQYF.

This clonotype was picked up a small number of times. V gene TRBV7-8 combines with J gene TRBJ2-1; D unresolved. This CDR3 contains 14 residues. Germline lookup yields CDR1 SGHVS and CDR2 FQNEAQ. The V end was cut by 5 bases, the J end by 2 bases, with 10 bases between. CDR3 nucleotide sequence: TGTGCCAGCAGCCCAGACGCGGCCTACAATGAGCAGTTCTTC. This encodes CASSPDAAYNEQFF. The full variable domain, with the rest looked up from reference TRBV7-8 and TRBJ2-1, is GAGVSQSPRYKVAKRGQDVALRCDPISGHVSLFWYQQALGQGPEFLTYFQNEAQLDKSGLPSDRFFAERPEGSVSTLKIQRTQQEDSAVYLCASSPDAAYNEQFFGPGTRLTVL.

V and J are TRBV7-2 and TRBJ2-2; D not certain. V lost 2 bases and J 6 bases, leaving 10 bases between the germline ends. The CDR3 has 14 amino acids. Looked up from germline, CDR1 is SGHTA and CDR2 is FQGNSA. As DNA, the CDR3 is TGTGCCAGCAGCTTAAACACCGGGTCCGGGGAGCTGTTTTTT. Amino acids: CASSLNTGSGELFF.